This T cell receptor (beta chain) was obtained from a study of blood T cell repertoires in COVID-19. Study information: Samples taken during acute and convalescent COVID-19 were collected in the United States, Italy and Spain. PBMCs, B-cell-depleted T cells, or T cells provided the cDNA or gDNA that made up the material.

J was trimmed by 4 bases and V by 6 bases; bases with no gene match: 8. The germline CDR1 and CDR2 sequences are MNHEY and SVGAGI. This CDR3 has 15 residues. Libraries were prepared by immunoSEQ multiplex PCR; TCRdb keeps only in-frame clonotypes and omits some of them. Seen here are 47,000 or so clones, about four fifths observed once, and the top ten hold about 2.7%. V is TRBV6-5 and J is TRBJ1-1; TRBD1 matches 10 bases. Source material: peripheral blood. This clonotype originated in a woman aged 60-70 years with acute or convalescent COVID-19. The CDR3 DNA reads as TGTGCCAGCAGCCGACAGGGGGCCCAGGGCACTGAAGCTTTCTTT. Its protein is CASSRQGAQGTEAFF.